Listed below are T cell receptor beta chains from one sample, sequenced in a study of post-analysis software for immune sequencing data. TCRdb analysed the PCR reads with MiXCR anew, one entry per CDR3 protein. This table holds 430,000 or so distinct CDR3 sequences, roughly 38% found once. Sample: blood. The receptors were gathered from a girl aged 2 to 9 with multiple sclerosis. Both conserved end residues are part of each CDR3. Each record gives: clone size, J gene, CDR3 length, D gene, V gene, CDR3 protein, CDR3 DNA. D genes are given only for firm matches. For some rows the clone size is stated as once, few or many, or as a class when expanded; others skip it.

NA,TRBJ2-1,18,NA,TRBV7-9,CASSLDLLRDLVYNEQFF,TGTGCCAGCAGCTTAGACCTTCTCAGGGACTTGGTATACAATGAGCAGTTCTTC
NA,TRBJ1-2,15,NA,TRBV6-1,CASSEAMNWPYGYTF,TGTGCCAGCAGTGAAGCTATGAATTGGCCCTATGGCTACACCTTC
NA,TRBJ1-2,21,NA,TRBV11-2,CASSLEGRYREPSTYNYGYTF,TGTGCCAGCAGCTTAGAAGGGAGGTACAGGGAACCCTCTACGTATAACTATGGCTACACCTTC
NA,TRBJ1-1,13,NA,TRBV30,CAWSVGLSTEAFF,TGTGCCTGGAGTGTAGGTCTAAGCACTGAAGCTTTCTTT
NA,TRBJ2-1,15,TRBD2,TRBV20-1,CSATVTREFYNEQFF,TGCAGTGCCACCGTCACGCGGGAGTTTTACAATGAGCAGTTCTTC
few,TRBJ1-4,16,NA,TRBV5-5,CASITGRPGRNEKLFF,TGTGCCAGCATCACCGGACGCCCGGGCCGTAATGAAAAACTGTTTTTT
NA,TRBJ1-6,17,NA,TRBV9,CASSVVATGPMNSPLHF,TGTGCCAGCAGCGTAGTAGCGACGGGACCGATGAATTCACCCCTCCACTTT
NA,TRBJ2-7,15,TRBD2,TRBV7-9,CASSFPTSGSHEQYF,TGTGCCAGCAGCTTTCCGACTAGCGGGAGCCACGAGCAGTACTTC
few,TRBJ2-1,16,TRBD2,TRBV20-1,CSFLPPSGSSYNEQFF,TGCAGTTTTTTGCCCCCAAGCGGGAGTTCCTACAATGAGCAGTTCTTC
few,TRBJ2-5,16,TRBD1,TRBV15,CATSRADRGEDQTQYF,TGTGCCACCAGCAGAGCTGACAGGGGGGAAGATCAGACCCAGTACTTC
NA,TRBJ1-2,17,TRBD1,TRBV27,CASSLSVSGQGNLGYTF,TGTGCCAGCAGTTTATCGGTATCGGGACAGGGGAATCTTGGCTACACCTTC
NA,TRBJ2-7,14,NA,TRBV20-1,CSASNAGGGGEQYF,TGCAGTGCTAGTAATGCTGGGGGGGGCGGCGAGCAGTACTTC
NA,TRBJ2-7,18,TRBD2,TRBV7-3,CASSPQSFTSGVPYEQYF,TGTGCCAGCAGCCCCCAATCTTTTACTAGCGGGGTTCCCTACGAGCAGTACTTC
few,TRBJ2-3,13,NA,TRBV30,CAWSTSGTDTQYF,NA
once,TRBJ2-3,14,TRBD2,TRBV27,CASSPGTSGLHKYF,TGTGCCAGCAGTCCTGGGACTAGCGGGTTACATAAGTATTTT
few,TRBJ2-5,13,NA,TRBV12-3/TRBV12-4,CASTKWAEETQYF,TGTGCCAGCACCAAGTGGGCAGAAGAGACCCAGTACTTC
NA,TRBJ1-2,14,NA,TRBV5-1,CASSLDSENYGYTF,TGCGCCAGCAGCTTGGACAGCGAAAACTATGGCTACACCTTC
NA,TRBJ2-3,20,TRBD2,TRBV18,CASRRSTGLAGRVSTDTQYF,TGTGCCAGCCGGCGCTCGACAGGACTAGCGGGGAGGGTGTCCACCGATACGCAGTATTTT
few,TRBJ1-1,12,NA,TRBV20-1,CSATSVGREAFF,TGCAGTGCTACTTCAGTCGGACGTGAAGCTTTCTTT
NA,TRBJ1-1,13,NA,TRBV19,CASSWAADTEAFF,TGTGCCAGTAGTTGGGCAGCGGACACTGAAGCTTTCTTT
few,TRBJ2-7,14,TRBD2,TRBV7-9,CASSSRLADYEQYF,TGTGCCAGCAGCTCGCGACTAGCGGACTACGAGCAGTACTTC
NA,TRBJ2-1,15,NA,TRBV12-5,CVSGLVVGIYNEQFF,TGTGTTAGTGGTTTGGTCGTGGGGATCTACAATGAGCAGTTCTTC
NA,TRBJ2-7,13,NA,TRBV13,CASSLLRAGEQYF,TGTGCCAGCAGCTTACTCCGGGCCGGGGAGCAGTACTTC